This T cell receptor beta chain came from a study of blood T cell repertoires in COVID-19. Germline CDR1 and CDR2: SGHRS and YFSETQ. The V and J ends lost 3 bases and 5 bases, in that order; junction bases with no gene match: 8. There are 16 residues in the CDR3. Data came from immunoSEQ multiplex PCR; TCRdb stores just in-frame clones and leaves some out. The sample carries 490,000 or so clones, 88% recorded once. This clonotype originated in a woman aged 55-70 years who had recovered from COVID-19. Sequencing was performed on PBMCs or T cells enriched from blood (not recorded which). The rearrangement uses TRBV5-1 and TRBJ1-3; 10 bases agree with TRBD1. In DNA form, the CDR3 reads TGCGCCAGCAGCTGGGGGACAGGGGCTTCAAGAAACACCATATATTTT. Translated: CASSWGTGASRNTIYF.